This passage covers 6 T cell receptor beta chains from one sample sequenced in a study of identical twins. TCRdb analysed the 5' RACE reads with MiXCR anew, one entry per CDR3 protein. Among 500,000 or so distinct CDR3 sequences listed, less than 25% were seen once. The data also belong to a second study, concerning T cells expressing NK-cell markers.

What was sequenced was CD4+ T cells sorted from blood. The receptor set was obtained from a woman younger than 30 in good health.

This clonotype came up a few times. This chain uses TRBV10-1 with TRBJ2-7; possibly TRBD1 for D (7 bases). This CDR3 has 13 residues. Germline V gene lookup returns CDR1 WNHNN and CDR2 SYGVQD (reference sequence). V was shortened by 6 bases and J by 3 bases, with 12 bases between the two germline ends. CDR3 DNA: TGCGCCAGCAGCGCAGGGGGGAACTACGAGCAGTACTTC. The encoded protein is CASSAGGNYEQYF.

The CDR3 sequence is CASSPPGTSGYNEQFF. For the CDR3, the DNA is TGTGCCAGCAGCCCACCCGGGACTAGCGGATACAATGAGCAGTTCTTC. The V and J genes are TRBV12-3 or TRBV12-4 and TRBJ2-1; TRBD2 agrees at 11 bases. The CDR3 sequence is 16 residues long. With 6 bases clipped from V and 4 bases from J, the junction kept 8 bases outside the gene matches.

This clonotype was found a few times. This chain connects TRBV20-1 to TRBJ2-7, with 8 nucleotides matching TRBD2. Germline V gene sequence: CDR1 DFQATT, CDR2 SNEGSKA (reference sequence). The V gene end was trimmed by 5 bases and the J gene end by 0 bases; junction bases not matched to a gene: 6. CDR3 length: 14 amino acids. CDR3 coding DNA: TGCAGTGCTCAACTAGCGGTAAGCTCCTACGAGCAGTACTTC. It codes for CSAQLAVSSYEQYF.

This clonotype has just a few counts. The chain links TRBV14 to TRBJ2-3; unclear D gene. Trimming pared 5 bases from V and 6 bases from J, leaving 12 bases between. Germline V gene data show CDR1 as SGHDN and CDR2 as FVKESK. This CDR3 has 13 residues. The CDR3 bases are TGTGCCAGCAGCACGATAAAGCTGGATACGCAGTATTTT. Translation gives CASSTIKLDTQYF.

The CDR3 loop reads CASSELGENEQYF. In DNA, the CDR3 is TGTGCCAGCAGTGAATTGGGGGAAAACGAGCAGTACTTC. The chain joins TRBV25-1 to TRBJ2-7; D is tentatively TRBD1 or TRBD2 (5 bases each). Trimming pared 1 base from V and 5 bases from J, leaving 9 bases between. Per the germline V gene, CDR1 is MGHDK and CDR2 is SYGVNS. The length of the CDR3 is 13 residues.

This clonotype was seen many times. This chain uses TRBV12-3 or TRBV12-4 with TRBJ1-1; the match to TRBD1 covers 7 bases. V was pared by 6 bases and J by 3 bases, with 4 bases of the junction left unmatched. The CDR3 spans 13 residues. The CDR3 DNA sequence: TGTGCCAGCAGCCTTGGGACAGACACTGAAGCTTTCTTT. Translating it yields CASSLGTDTEAFF.